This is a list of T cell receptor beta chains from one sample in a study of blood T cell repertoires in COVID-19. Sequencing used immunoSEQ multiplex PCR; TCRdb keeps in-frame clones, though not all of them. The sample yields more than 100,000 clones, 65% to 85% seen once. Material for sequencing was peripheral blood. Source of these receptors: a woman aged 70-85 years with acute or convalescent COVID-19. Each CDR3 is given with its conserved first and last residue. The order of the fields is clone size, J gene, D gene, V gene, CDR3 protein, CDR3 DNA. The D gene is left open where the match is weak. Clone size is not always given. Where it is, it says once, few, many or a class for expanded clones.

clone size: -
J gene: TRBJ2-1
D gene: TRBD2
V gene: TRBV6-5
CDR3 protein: CASSLAGVTREQFF
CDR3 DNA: TGTGCCAGCAGTTTAGCGGGGGTAACGCGTGAGCAGTTCTTC

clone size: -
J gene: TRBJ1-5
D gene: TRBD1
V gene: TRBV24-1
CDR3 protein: CATSDPRGLPSYSNQPQHF
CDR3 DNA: TGTGCCACCAGTGACCCGAGGGGGCTACCCTCATATAGCAATCAGCCCCAGCATTTT

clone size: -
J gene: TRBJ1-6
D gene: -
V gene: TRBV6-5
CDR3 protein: CATEGAYNSPLHF
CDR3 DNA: TGTGCCACCGAGGGAGCCTATAATTCACCCCTCCACTTT

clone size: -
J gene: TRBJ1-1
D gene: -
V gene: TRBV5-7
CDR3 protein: CASSLATAEAFF
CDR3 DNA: TGTGCCAGCAGCTTGGCTACAGCTGAGGCTTTCTTT

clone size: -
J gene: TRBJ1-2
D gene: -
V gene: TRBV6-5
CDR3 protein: CASSNRQVYGYTF
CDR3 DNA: TGTGCCAGCAGTAATCGACAGGTCTATGGCTACACCTTC

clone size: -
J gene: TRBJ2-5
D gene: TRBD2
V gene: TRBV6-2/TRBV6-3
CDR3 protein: CASSTPTSGKETQYF
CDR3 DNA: TGTGCCAGCAGTACCCCGACTAGCGGGAAAGAGACCCAGTACTTC

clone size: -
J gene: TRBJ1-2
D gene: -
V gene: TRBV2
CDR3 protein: CASSEERDYGYTF
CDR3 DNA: TGTGCCAGCAGTGAAGAGAGGGACTATGGCTACACCTTC

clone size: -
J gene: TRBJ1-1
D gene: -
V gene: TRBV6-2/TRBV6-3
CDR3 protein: CASSYSQVSRGWTEAFF
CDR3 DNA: TGTGCCAGCAGTTACTCCCAAGTTTCAAGGGGTTGGACTGAAGCTTTCTTT

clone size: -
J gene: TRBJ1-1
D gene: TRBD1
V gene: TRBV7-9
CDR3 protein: CASSLTGVGTEAFF
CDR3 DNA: TGTGCCAGCAGCTTGACAGGGGTGGGCACTGAAGCTTTCTTT

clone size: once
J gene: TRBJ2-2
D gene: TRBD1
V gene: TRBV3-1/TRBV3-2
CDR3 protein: CASSRRTGVNTGELFF
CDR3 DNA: TGTGCCAGCAGCAGAAGGACAGGGGTGAACACCGGGGAGCTGTTTTTT

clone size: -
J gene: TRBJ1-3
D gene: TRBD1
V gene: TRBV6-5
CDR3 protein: CASSHNRQGSIYF
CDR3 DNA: TGTGCCAGCAGCCACAATAGACAGGGGTCCATATATTTT

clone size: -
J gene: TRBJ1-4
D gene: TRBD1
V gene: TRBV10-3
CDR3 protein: CAISPGGPNEKLFF
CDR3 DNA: TGTGCCATCAGCCCAGGGGGCCCTAATGAAAAACTGTTTTTT

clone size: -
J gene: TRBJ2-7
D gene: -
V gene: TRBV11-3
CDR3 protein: CASSLLSGSSYEQYF
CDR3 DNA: TGTGCCAGCAGCTTACTTTCCGGGAGCTCCTACGAGCAGTACTTC

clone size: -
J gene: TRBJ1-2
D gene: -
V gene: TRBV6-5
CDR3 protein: CASSYFQGNYGYTF
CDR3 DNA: TGTGCCAGCAGTTACTTCCAGGGGAACTATGGCTACACCTTC

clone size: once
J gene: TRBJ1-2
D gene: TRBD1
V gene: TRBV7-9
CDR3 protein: CASSLTGGIDGYTF
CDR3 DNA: TGTGCCAGCAGCTTAACAGGGGGCATCGATGGCTACACCTTC

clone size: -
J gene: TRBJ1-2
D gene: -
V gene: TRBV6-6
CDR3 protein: CASSSGAGGSGYTF
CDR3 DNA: TGTGCCAGCAGCTCCGGAGCGGGGGGTTCTGGCTACACCTTC

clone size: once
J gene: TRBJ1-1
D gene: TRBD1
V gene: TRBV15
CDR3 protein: CATRDRGQGNTEAFF
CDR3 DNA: TGTGCCACCAGGGACAGGGGGCAAGGGAACACTGAAGCTTTCTTT

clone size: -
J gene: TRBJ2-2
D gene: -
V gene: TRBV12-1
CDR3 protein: CASSFELQGRNTGELFF
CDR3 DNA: TGTGCCAGCAGCTTTGAGCTACAGGGAAGAAACACCGGGGAGCTGTTTTTT

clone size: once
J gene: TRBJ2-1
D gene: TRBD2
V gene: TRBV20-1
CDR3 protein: CSARGDNEQFF
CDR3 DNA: TGCAGTGCCCGGGGGGACAATGAGCAGTTCTTC

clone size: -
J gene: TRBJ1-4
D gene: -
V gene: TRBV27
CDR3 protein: CASSLRGSNEKLFF
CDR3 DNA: TGTGCCAGCAGTCTTCGCGGTTCGAATGAAAAACTGTTTTTT

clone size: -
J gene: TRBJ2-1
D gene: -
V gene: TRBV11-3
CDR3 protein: CASSLGGDSYNEQFF
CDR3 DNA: TGTGCCAGCAGCTTAGGCGGGGACAGCTACAATGAGCAGTTCTTC

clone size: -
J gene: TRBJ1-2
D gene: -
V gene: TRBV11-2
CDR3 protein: CASSLGQNLGDGYTF
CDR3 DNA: TGTGCCAGCAGCTTAGGGCAGAACCTAGGTGATGGCTACACCTTC